The rows below give T cell receptor beta chains drawn from one sample of a study of Graves' ophthalmopathy and Graves' hyperthyroidism. Each CDR3 protein is one row after TCRdb ran MiXCR on the multiplex PCR reads. Counted here are about 640,000 distinct CDR3 sequences, about 40% occurring once; the ten biggest clones make up more than 2.5%. Sequencing was performed on peripheral blood. The receptors come from an adult man with Graves' ophthalmopathy. The CDR3 runs from the conserved cysteine through the conserved F or W. D genes are given only for firm matches. Clone size is given for some rows only: seen once, a few or many times, or a class if the clone is expanded.

j_call clone_size v_call d_call cdr3_nt cdr3_aa
TRBJ2-7 - TRBV10-3 - TGTGCCATCAGGACCCTAAGGGAGCAGTACTTC CAIRTLREQYF
TRBJ2-2 - TRBV12-3/TRBV12-4 - TGTGCCAGCGCACCCTTGGGCCAGCTCGCCTCGAACACCGGGGAGCTGTTTTTT CASAPLGQLASNTGELFF
TRBJ1-4 few TRBV12-5 TRBD1 TGTGCTAGTGGAACGGACAGGAGAAATGAAAAACTGTTTTTT CASGTDRRNEKLFF
TRBJ1-1 many TRBV29-1 - TGCAGCGTTATTAACCAGGGGAACACTGAAGCTTTCTTT CSVINQGNTEAFF
TRBJ2-7 once TRBV20-1 - TGCAGTGCTAGAGATCTGGAGGGAAACTACGAGCAGTACTTC CSARDLEGNYEQYF
TRBJ1-5 many TRBV7-8 TRBD1 TGTGCCAGCAGCCCTTCAGTCGGACAGGGTTGGCAGCCCCAGCATTTT CASSPSVGQGWQPQHF
TRBJ2-6 - TRBV15 TRBD1 TGTGCCACCGCAAAAGGGACAGCATCCTCTGGGGCCAACGTCCTGACTTTC CATAKGTASSGANVLTF
TRBJ1-1 many TRBV19 - TGTGCCAGTAGTATCAGGGGATGGGGCCACACTGAAGCTTTCTTT CASSIRGWGHTEAFF
TRBJ2-2 few TRBV4-3 - TGCGCCAGCAGCTCAGGTCACAGGGCGAACACCGGGGAGCTGTTTTTT CASSSGHRANTGELFF
TRBJ1-2 - TRBV11-2 - TGTGCCAGCAGCTTAGTGGCGGGGATGTTGGGCTACACCTTC CASSLVAGMLGYTF
TRBJ1-1 many TRBV2 - TGTGCCAGCAGTGAACTCAGGGACACTGAAGCTTTCTTT CASSELRDTEAFF
TRBJ2-5 few TRBV30 TRBD1 TGTGCCTGGAGTGTACAGGCAGGGGGCCTTGAGACCCAGTACTTC CAWSVQAGGLETQYF
TRBJ1-6 - TRBV25-1 - TGTGGGAGGGTGGTGGGCTCACCCCTCCACTTT CGRVVGSPLHF
TRBJ1-4 - TRBV7-2 TRBD1 TGTGCCAGCAGCTTAGACCAAGGGACAGGGGAAAAACTGTTTTTT CASSLDQGTGEKLFF